Listed here is a single TCR beta chain. Patients at the Seattle site were enrolled during active infection and followed longitudinally. The source of the sample is a study of blood T cell repertoires in COVID-19. Authors' analysis steps: Amplification from reference gene primers served as the basis for estimated nucleated cell counts. The assay was immunoSEQ multiplex PCR, and TCRdb's table has in-frame clones only and misses some. V, J and clone size derive from that table, while D and trimming were established from the DNA sequence. The repertoire holds around 190,000 clones, 70% to 80% seen once, with about 6.5% in the top ten. Trimming took 7 bases from V and 4 from J, leaving 14 bases between them. This CDR3 has 13 residues. From germline, CDR1 is SNHLY and CDR2 FYNNEI.

The rearrangement uses TRBV2 and TRBJ2-7, with D possibly matching TRBD1 (6 bases). Sample: peripheral blood. The sequence came from a woman aged 40 to 50 with COVID-19, enrolled during active disease. The CDR3 sequence: CASTSIQGYEQYF. DNA of the CDR3: TGTGCCAGCACTTCAATTCAGGGGTACGAGCAGTACTTC.